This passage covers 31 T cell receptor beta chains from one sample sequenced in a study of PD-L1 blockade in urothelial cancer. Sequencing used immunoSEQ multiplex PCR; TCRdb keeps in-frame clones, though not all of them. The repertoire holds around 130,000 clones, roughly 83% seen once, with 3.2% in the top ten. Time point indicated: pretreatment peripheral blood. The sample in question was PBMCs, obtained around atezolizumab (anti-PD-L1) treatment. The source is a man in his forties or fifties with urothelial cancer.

Written as DNA, the CDR3 is TGTGCCAGCATAGAGAATGGTGAAGCTTTCTTT. This gives the protein CASIENGEAFF. This chain uses TRBV2 with TRBJ1-1; D gene ambiguous. The CDR3 runs 11 residues. Trimming shortened V by 7 bases and J by 7 bases, and 10 bases separated the two germline ends. Per the germline V gene, CDR1 is SNHLY and CDR2 is FYNNEI.

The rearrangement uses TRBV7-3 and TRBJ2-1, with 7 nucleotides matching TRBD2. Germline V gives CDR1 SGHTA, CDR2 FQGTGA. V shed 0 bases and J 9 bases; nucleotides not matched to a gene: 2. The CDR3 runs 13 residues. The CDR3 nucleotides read TGTGCCAGCAGCTTAACCCAGCGGGGTGAGCAGTTCTTC. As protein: CASSLTQRGEQFF.

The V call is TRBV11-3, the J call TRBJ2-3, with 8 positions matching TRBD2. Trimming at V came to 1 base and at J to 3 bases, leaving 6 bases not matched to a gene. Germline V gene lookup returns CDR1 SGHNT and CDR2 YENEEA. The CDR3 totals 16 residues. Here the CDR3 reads CASSLGAREDTDTQYF. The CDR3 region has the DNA TGTGCCAGCAGCTTAGGCGCGCGGGAGGATACAGATACGCAGTATTTT.

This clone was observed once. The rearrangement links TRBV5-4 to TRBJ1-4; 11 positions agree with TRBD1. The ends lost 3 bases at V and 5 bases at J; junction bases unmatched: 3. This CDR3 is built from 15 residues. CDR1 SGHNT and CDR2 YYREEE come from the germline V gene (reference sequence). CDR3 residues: CASSSGQGENEKLFF. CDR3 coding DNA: TGTGCCAGCAGCTCGGGACAGGGGGAAAATGAAAAACTGTTTTTT.

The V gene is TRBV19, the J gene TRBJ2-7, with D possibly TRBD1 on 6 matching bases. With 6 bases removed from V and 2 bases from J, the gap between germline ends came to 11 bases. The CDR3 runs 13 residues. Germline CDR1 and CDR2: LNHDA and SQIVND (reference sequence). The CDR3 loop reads CASRRGSAYEQYF. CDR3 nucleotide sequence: TGTGCCAGTAGAAGGGGGTCCGCCTACGAGCAGTACTTC.

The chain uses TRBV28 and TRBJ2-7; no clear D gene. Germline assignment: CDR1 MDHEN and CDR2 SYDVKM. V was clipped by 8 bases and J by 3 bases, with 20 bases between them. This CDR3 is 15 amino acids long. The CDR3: CASRSLGADDYEQYF. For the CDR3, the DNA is TGTGCCAGCCGAAGCCTAGGTGCAGACGACTACGAGCAGTACTTC.

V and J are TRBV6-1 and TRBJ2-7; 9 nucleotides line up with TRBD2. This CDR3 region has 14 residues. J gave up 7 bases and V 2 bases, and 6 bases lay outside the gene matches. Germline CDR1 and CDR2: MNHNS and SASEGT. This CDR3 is CASSELAGLREQYF. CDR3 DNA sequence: TGTGCCAGCAGTGAACTAGCGGGACTCAGGGAGCAGTACTTC.

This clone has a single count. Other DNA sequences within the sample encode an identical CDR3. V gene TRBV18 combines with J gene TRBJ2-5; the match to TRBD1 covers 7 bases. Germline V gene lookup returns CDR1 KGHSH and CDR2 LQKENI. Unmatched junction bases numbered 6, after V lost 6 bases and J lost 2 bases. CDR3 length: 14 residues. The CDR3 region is CASSPRGQQETQYF. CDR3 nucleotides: TGTGCCAGCTCCCCAAGGGGACAGCAAGAGACCCAGTACTTC.

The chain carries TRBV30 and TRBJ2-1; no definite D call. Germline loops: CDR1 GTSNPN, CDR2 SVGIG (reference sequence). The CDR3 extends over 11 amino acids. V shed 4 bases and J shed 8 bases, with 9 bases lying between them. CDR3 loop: CAWTSRDEQFF. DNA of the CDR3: TGTGCCTGGACCAGTCGTGATGAGCAGTTCTTC. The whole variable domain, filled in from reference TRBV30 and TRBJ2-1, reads SQTIHQWPATLVQPVGSPLSLECTVEGTSNPNLYWYRQAAGRGLQLLFYSVGIGQISSEVPQNLSASRPQDRQFILSSKKLLLSDSGFYLCAWTSRDEQFFGPGTRLTVL.

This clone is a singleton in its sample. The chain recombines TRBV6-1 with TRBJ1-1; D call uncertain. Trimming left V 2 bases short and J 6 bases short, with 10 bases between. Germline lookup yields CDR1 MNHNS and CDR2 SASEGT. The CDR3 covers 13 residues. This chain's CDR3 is CASSELIYPEAFF. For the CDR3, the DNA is TGTGCCAGCAGTGAATTAATCTATCCTGAAGCTTTCTTT.

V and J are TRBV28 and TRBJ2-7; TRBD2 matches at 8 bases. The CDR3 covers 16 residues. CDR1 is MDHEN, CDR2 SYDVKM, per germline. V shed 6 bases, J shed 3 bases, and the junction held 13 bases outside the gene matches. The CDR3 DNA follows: TGTGCCAGCAGAACAGATTACAGCGGGAGTTACTACGAGCAGTACTTC. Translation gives CASRTDYSGSYYEQYF.

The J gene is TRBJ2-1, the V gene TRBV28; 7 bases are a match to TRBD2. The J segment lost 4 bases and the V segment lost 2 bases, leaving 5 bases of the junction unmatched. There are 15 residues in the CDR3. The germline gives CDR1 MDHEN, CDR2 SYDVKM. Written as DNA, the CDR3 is TGTGCCAGCAGTTTAGCGGGAGCCCAATACAATGAGCAGTTCTTC. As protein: CASSLAGAQYNEQFF.

CDR3 DNA sequence: TGTGCCAGCTCGGACAGGATCTCTGGAAACACCATATATTTT. Its translation: CASSDRISGNTIYF. V and J are TRBV2 and TRBJ1-3, with 7 positions matching TRBD1. Germline assignment: CDR1 SNHLY and CDR2 FYNNEI. After removal of 8 bases from V and 0 bases from J, the junction contained 4 bases not matched to a gene. The length of the CDR3 is 14 residues.

The DNA of the CDR3 is TGCAGTAAACTCAAGGATACGCAGTATTTT. Translation: CSKLKDTQYF. The chain employs TRBV20-1 and TRBJ2-3; D is uncertain. The CDR3 totals 10 residues. CDR1 and CDR2 (germline): DFQATT, SNEGSKA (reference sequence). V dropped 8 bases and J dropped 6 bases, with 9 bases sitting between them.

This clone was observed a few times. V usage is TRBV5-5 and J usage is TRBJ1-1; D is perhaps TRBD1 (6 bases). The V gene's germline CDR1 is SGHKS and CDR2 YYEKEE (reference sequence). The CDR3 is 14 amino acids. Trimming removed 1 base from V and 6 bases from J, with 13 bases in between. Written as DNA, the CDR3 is TGTGCCAGCAGCTTGCTGGACAGCCGCGCTGAAGCTTTCTTT. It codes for CASSLLDSRAEAFF. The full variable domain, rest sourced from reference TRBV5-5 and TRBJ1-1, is DAGVTQSPTHLIKTRGQQVTLRCSPISGHKSVSWYQQVLGQGPQFIFQYYEKEERGRGNFPDRFSARQFPNYSSELNVNALLLGDSALYLCASSLLDSRAEAFFGQGTRLTVV.

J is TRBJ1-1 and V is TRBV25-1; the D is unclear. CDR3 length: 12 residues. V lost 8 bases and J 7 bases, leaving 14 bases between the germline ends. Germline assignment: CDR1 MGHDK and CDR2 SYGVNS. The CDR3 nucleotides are TGTGCCAGCGGTGGAAAATCGGGTGAAGCTTTCTTT. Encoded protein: CASGGKSGEAFF.

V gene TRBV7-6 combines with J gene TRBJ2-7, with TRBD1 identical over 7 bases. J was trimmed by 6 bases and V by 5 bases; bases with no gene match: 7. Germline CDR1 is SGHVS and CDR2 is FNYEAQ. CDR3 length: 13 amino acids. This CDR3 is CASSITGASEQYF. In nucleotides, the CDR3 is TGTGCCAGCAGCATTACAGGGGCCTCCGAGCAGTACTTC.

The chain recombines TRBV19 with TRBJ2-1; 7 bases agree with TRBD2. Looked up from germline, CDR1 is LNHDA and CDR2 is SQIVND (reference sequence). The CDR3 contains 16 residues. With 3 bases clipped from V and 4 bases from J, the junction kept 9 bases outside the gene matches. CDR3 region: CASSILREHSYNEQFF. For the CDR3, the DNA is TGTGCCAGTAGTATTTTGCGGGAGCACTCATACAATGAGCAGTTCTTC.

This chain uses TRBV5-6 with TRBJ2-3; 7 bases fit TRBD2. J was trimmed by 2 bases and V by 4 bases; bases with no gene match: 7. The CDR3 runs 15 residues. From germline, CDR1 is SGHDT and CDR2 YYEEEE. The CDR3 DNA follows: TGTGCCAGCAGCCCTCCCCTAGCGGTCACAGATACGCAGTATTTT. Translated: CASSPPLAVTDTQYF.

The CDR3 sequence is CASSESPTSTDTQYF. CDR3 DNA: TGCGCCAGCAGTGAGTCCCCGACAAGCACAGATACGCAGTATTTT. The chain uses TRBV10-1 and TRBJ2-3; D ambiguous. CDR3 length: 15 residues. Germline V gene lookup returns CDR1 WNHNN and CDR2 SYGVQD (reference sequence). Trimming cost V 0 bases and J 0 bases, with 7 bases left between them.

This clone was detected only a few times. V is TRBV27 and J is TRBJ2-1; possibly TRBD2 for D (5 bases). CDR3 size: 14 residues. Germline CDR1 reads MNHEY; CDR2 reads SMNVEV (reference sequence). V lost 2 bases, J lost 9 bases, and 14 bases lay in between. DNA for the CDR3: TGTGCCAGCAGTTTAGCGGGTTCGGTCCGTGAGCAGTTCTTC. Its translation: CASSLAGSVREQFF.

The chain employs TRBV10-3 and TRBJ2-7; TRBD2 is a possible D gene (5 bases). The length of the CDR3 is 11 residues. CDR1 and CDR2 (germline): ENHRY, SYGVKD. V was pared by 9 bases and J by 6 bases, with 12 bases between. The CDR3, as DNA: TGTGCCATGGGGATGGAGGCCGAGCAGTACTTC. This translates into CAMGMEAEQYF.

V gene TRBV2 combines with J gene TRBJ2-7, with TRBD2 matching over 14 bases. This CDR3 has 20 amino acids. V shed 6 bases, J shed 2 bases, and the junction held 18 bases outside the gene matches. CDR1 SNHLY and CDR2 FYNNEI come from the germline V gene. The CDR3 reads CASSEDPFGLAGGQPYEQYF. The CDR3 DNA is TGTGCCAGCAGCGAGGATCCTTTTGGACTAGCGGGAGGACAACCCTACGAGCAGTACTTC.

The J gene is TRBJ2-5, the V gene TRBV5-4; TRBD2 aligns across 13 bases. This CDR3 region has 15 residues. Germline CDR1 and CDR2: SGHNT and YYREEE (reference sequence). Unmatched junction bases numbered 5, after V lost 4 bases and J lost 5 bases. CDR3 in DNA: TGTGCCAGCAGCGGGACTAGCGGGGTGGGGGAGACCCAGTACTTC. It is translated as CASSGTSGVGETQYF.

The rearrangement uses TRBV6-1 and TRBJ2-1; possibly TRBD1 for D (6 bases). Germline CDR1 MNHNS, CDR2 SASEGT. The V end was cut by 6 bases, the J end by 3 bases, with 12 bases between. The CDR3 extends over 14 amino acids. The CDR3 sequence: CASRDGQLYNEQFF. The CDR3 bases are TGTGCCAGCAGAGATGGACAGCTCTACAATGAGCAGTTCTTC.

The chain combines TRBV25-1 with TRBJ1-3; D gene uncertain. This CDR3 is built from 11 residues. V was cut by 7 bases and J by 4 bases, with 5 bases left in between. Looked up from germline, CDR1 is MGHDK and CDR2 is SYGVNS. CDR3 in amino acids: CASTRGNTIYF. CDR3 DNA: TGTGCCAGCACCAGAGGAAACACCATATATTTT.

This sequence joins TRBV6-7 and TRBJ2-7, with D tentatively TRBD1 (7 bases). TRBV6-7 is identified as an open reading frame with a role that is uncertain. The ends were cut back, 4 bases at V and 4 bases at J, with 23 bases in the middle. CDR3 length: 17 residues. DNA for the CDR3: TGTGCCAGCAGTTGGGACAGTAGCGGACCCCCGGTTTACGAGCAGTACTTC. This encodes CASSWDSSGPPVYEQYF.

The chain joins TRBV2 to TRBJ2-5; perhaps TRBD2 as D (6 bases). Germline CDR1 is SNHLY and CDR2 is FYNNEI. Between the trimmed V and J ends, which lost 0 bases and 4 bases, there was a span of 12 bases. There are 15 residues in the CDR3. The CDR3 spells CASSEANQGLETQYF. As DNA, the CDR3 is TGTGCCAGCAGTGAAGCGAATCAGGGACTAGAGACCCAGTACTTC.

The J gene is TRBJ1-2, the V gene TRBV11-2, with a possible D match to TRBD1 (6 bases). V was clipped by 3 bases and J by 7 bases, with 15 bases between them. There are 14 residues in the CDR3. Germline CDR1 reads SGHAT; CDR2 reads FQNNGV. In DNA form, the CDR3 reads TGTGCCAGCAGCTTCCTCACGGGAGGGGGTGGCTACACCTTC. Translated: CASSFLTGGGGYTF. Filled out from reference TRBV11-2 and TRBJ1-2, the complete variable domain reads EAGVAQSPRYKIIEKRQSVAFWCNPISGHATLYWYQQILGQGPKLLIQFQNNGVVDDSQLPKDRFSAERLKGVDSTLKIQPAKLEDSAVYLCASSFLTGGGGYTFGSGTRLTVV.

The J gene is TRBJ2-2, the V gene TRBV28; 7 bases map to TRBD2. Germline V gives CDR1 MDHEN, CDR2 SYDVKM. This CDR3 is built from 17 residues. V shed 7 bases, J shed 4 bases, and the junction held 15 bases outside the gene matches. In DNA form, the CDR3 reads TGTGCCAGCACTACTCAAGCGGGAAATTCGTTCACCGGGGAGCTGTTTTTT. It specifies CASTTQAGNSFTGELFF.

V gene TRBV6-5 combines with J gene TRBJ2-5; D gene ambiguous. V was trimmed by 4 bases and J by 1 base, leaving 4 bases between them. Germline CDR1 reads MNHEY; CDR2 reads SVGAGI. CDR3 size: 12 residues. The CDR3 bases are TGTGCCAGCAGTTCCCTCCAAGAGACCCAGTACTTC. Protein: CASSSLQETQYF.